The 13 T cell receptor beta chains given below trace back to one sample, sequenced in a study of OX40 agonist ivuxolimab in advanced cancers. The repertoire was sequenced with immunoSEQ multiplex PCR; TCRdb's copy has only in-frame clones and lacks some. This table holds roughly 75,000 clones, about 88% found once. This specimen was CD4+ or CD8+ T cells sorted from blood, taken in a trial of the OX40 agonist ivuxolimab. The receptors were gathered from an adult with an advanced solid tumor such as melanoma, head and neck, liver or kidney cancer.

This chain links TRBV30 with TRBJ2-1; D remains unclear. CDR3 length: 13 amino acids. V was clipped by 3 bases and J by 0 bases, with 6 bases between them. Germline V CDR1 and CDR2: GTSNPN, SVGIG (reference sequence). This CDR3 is CAWSANSYNEQFF. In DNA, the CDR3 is TGTGCCTGGAGCGCCAACTCCTACAATGAGCAGTTCTTC.

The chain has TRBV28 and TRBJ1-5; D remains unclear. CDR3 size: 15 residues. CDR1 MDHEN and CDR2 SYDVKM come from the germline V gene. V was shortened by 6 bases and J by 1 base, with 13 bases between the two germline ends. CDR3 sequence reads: CASSPLVRSNQPQHF. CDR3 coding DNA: TGTGCCAGCAGCCCTCTTGTCAGGAGCAATCAGCCCCAGCATTTT.

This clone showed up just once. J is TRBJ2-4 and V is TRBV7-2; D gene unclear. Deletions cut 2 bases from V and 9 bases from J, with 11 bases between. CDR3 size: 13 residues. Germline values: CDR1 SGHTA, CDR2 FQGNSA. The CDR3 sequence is CASSLTENGIQYF. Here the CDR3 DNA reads TGTGCCAGCAGCTTAACGGAGAACGGCATTCAGTACTTC.

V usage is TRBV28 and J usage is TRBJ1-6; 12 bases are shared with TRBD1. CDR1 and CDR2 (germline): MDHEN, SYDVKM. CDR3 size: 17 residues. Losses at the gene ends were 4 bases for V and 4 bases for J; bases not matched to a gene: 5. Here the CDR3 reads CASSSGTGGQYNSPLHF. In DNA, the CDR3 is TGTGCCAGCAGTTCGGGGACAGGGGGCCAATATAATTCACCCCTCCACTTT.

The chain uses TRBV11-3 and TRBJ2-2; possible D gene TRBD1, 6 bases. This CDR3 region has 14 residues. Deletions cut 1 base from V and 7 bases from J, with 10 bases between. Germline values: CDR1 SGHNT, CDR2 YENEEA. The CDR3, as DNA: TGTGCCAGCAGCTTAGGTCAGGGGAGCGGGGAGCTGTTTTTT. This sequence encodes CASSLGQGSGELFF.

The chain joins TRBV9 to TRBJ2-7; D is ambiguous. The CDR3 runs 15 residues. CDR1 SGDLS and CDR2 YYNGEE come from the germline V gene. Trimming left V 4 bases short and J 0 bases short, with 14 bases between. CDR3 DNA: TGTGCCAGCAGCCCCGGACGACTGAGCTCCTACGAGCAGTACTTC. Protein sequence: CASSPGRLSSYEQYF.

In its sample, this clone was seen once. This chain's CDR3 is CASRLAGETQYF. The CDR3, as DNA: TGCGCCAGCAGACTAGCGGGTGAGACCCAGTACTTC. The chain recombines TRBV5-1 with TRBJ2-5; 9 bases are a match to TRBD2. Germline values: CDR1 SGHRS, CDR2 YFSETQ. The CDR3 contains 12 residues. Germline trimming cut 5 bases from V and 5 bases from J; bases unmatched to any gene: 1. Based on the CDR3 plus reference TRBV5-1 and TRBJ2-5, the full variable domain is KAGVTQTPRYLIKTRGQQVTLSCSPISGHRSVSWYQQTPGQGLQFLFEYFSETQRNKGNFPGRFSGRQFSNSRSEMNVSTLELGDSALYLCASRLAGETQYFGPGTRLLVL.

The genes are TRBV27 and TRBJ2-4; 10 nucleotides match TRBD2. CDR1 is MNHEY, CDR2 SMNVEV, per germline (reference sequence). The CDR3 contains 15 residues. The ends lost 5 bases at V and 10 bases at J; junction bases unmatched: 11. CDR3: CASSLRSGGSQIQYF. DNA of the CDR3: TGTGCCAGCAGTCTACGTAGCGGGGGGTCGCAAATTCAGTACTTC.

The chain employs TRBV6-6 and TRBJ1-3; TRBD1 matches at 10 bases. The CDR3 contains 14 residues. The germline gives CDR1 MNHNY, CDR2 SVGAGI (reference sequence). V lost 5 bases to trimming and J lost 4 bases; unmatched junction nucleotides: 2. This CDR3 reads CASSGTGAGNTIYF. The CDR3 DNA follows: TGTGCCAGCAGTGGGACAGGGGCCGGAAACACCATATATTTT.

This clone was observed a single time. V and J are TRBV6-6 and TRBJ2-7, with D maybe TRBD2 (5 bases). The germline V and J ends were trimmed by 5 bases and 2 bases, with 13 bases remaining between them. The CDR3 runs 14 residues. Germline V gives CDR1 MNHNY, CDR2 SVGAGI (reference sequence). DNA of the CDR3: TGTGCCAGCAGTCCGCCGGGGAATCCCTACGAGCAGTACTTC. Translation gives CASSPPGNPYEQYF.

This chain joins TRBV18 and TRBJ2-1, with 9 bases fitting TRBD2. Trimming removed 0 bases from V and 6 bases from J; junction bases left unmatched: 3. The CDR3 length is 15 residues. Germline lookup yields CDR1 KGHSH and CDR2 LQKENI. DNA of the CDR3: TGTGCCAGCTCACCACCAATTAGCGGGAGCAATGAGCAGTTCTTC. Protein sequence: CASSPPISGSNEQFF.

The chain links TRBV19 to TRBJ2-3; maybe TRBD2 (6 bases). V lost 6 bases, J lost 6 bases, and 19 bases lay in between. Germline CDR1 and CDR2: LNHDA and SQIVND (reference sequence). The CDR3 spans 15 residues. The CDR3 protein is CASRPGGGSGDTQYF. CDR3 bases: TGTGCCAGTAGACCCGGTGGAGGGTCAGGCGATACGCAGTATTTT.

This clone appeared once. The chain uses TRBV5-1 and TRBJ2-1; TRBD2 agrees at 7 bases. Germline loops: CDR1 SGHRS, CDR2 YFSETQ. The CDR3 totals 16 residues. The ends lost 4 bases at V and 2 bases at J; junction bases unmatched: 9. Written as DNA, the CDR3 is TGCGCCAGCAGCCCGGGGGGACGTGATGCCTACAATGAGCAGTTCTTC. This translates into CASSPGGRDAYNEQFF.